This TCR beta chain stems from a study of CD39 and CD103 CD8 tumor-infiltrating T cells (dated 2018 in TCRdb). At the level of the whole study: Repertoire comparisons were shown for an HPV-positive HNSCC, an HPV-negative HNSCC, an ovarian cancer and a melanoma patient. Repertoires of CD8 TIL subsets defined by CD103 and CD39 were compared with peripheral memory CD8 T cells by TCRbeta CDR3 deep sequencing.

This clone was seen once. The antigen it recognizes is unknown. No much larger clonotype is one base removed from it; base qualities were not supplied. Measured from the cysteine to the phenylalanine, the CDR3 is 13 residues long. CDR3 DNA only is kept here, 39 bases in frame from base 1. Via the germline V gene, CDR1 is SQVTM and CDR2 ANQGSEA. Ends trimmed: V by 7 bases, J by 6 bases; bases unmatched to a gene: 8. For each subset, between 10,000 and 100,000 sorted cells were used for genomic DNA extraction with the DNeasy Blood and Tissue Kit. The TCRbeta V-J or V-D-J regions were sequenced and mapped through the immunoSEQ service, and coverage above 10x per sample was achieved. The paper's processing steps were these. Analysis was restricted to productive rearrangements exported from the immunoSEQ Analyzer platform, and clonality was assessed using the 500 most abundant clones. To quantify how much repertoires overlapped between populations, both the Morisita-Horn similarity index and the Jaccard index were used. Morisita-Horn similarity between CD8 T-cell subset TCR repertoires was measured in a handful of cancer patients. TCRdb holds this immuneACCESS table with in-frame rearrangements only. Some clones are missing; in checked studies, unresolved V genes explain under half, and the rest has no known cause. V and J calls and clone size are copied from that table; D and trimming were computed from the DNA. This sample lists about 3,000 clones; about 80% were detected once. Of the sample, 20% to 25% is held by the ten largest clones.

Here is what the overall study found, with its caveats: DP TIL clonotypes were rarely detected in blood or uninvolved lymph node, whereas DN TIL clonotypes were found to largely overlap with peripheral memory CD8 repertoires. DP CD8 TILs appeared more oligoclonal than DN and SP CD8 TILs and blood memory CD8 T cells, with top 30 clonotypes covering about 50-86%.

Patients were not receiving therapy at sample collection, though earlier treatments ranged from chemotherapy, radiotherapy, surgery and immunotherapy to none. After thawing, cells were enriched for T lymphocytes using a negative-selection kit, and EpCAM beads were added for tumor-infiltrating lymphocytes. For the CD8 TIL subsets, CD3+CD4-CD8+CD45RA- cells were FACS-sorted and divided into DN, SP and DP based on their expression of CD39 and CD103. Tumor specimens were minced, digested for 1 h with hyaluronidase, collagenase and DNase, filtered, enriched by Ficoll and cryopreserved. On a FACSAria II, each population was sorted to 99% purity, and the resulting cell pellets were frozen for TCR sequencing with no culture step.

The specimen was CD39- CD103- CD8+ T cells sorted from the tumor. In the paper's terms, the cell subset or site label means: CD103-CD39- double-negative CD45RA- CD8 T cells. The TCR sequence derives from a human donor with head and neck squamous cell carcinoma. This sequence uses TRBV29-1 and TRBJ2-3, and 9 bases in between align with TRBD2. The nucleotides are TGCAGCGGCCGACTAGCGGCCAAGGATACGCAGTATTTT. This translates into CSGRLAAKDTQYF.